The 25 T cell receptor beta chains presented below share a single source sample, sequenced in a study of blood T cell repertoires in COVID-19. Using immunoSEQ multiplex PCR, the repertoire was profiled, and TCRdb retains in-frame clones only, with some absent. The sample yields 150,000 to 200,000 clones, around nine tenths seen once. The sequencing input was peripheral blood. Receptors were obtained from a man in his late teens or twenties with active or convalescent COVID-19.

The chain carries TRBV29-1 and TRBJ2-7, with a weak D call TRBD1 (6 bases). This CDR3 region has 14 residues. CDR1 and CDR2 (germline): SQVTM, ANQGSEA. Trimming stripped 4 bases from V and 3 bases from J, with 16 bases between. CDR3 residues: CSVGNRVSDYEQYF. CDR3 DNA: TGCAGCGTTGGGAACAGGGTGTCCGACTACGAGCAGTACTTC.

CDR3 amino acids: CASSVYRETNTEAFF. The DNA of the CDR3 is TGTGCCAGCAGCGTATACAGGGAAACGAACACTGAAGCTTTCTTT. The J gene is TRBJ1-1, the V gene TRBV27; D perhaps matches TRBD1 (6 bases). Trimming stripped 6 bases from V and 1 base from J, with 15 bases between. This CDR3 spans 15 amino acids. Germline V gene data show CDR1 as MNHEY and CDR2 as SMNVEV (reference sequence).

This clone was observed a single time. The CDR3 sequence is CASSQEPSGSTYEQYF. CDR3 coding DNA: TGTGCCAGCAGCCAAGAACCCAGCGGGAGCACCTACGAGCAGTACTTC. The chain employs TRBV3-1 (or the pseudogene TRBV3-2) and TRBJ2-7; 8 bases are a match to TRBD2. The CDR3 contains 16 residues. V trimming: 0 bases; J trimming: 2 bases; junction bases outside the gene matches: 6. CDR1 is LGHDT and CDR2 is YNNKEL in the germline V gene (reference sequence).

This chain connects TRBV11-3 to TRBJ1-5; D gene uncertain. Per the germline V gene, CDR1 is SGHNT and CDR2 is YENEEA. The CDR3 covers 13 residues. V lost 2 bases, J lost 7 bases, and 9 bases lay in between. CDR3 sequence: CASSLNSLQPQHF. The DNA of the CDR3 is TGTGCCAGCAGCTTAAATTCACTACAGCCCCAGCATTTT.

The rearrangement joins TRBV7-8 to TRBJ1-2; TRBD1 might be the D (6 bases). Germline CDR1 reads SGHVS; CDR2 reads FQNEAQ. The V end lost 5 bases, the J end lost 3 bases, and 13 bases lay between the germline ends. The CDR3 loop spans 14 amino acids. Here the CDR3 reads CASSPNRDDYGYTF. The CDR3 DNA reads TGTGCCAGCAGCCCAAACAGGGACGACTATGGCTACACCTTC.

This chain uses TRBV5-1 with TRBJ2-1, with D unresolved. The CDR3 is 14 residues long. Germline V CDR1 and CDR2: SGHRS, YFSETQ. Trimming removed 0 bases at V and 1 base at J, with 5 bases between. CDR3 amino acids: CASSLDSSYNEQFF. CDR3 coding DNA: TGCGCCAGCAGCTTGGATTCTTCCTACAATGAGCAGTTCTTC.

The chain carries TRBV7-2 and TRBJ2-3; TRBD1 is a possible D gene (6 bases). The CDR3 covers 15 residues. With 2 bases removed from V and 3 bases from J, the gap between germline ends came to 12 bases. Germline CDR1 SGHTA, CDR2 FQGNSA. The CDR3 DNA reads TGTGCCAGCAGCTTACTAGGACAGATGACAGATACGCAGTATTTT. Protein product: CASSLLGQMTDTQYF.

This chain joins TRBV27 and TRBJ2-3; 12 bases are a match to TRBD2. CDR1 MNHEY and CDR2 SMNVEV come from the germline V gene (reference sequence). This CDR3 contains 20 residues. The V segment lost 6 bases and the J segment 1 base; nucleotides outside the gene matches: 17. The CDR3 loop is CASSLLRDRRTSGGTDTQYF. The DNA for the CDR3 is TGTGCCAGCAGCCTTCTACGGGACAGAAGGACTAGCGGGGGCACAGATACGCAGTATTTT.

The chain is built from TRBV11-2 and TRBJ1-2, with 11 bases fitting TRBD1. CDR3 length: 15 amino acids. With 5 bases clipped from V and 4 bases from J, the junction kept 6 bases outside the gene matches. Germline V lookup: CDR1 SGHAT, CDR2 FQNNGV. The DNA for the CDR3 is TGTGCCAGCAGCATCGGACAGGGGGCAGTCTATGGCTACACCTTC. This sequence encodes CASSIGQGAVYGYTF.

V is TRBV5-5 and J is TRBJ1-1; D gene unclear. Germline values: CDR1 SGHKS, CDR2 YYEKEE (reference sequence). The CDR3 consists of 15 residues. Trimming removed 4 bases at V and 3 bases at J, with 16 bases between. Here the CDR3 DNA reads TGTGCCAGCAGCACCTGGGCCCTAAAGGACACTGAAGCTTTCTTT. Amino acid sequence: CASSTWALKDTEAFF. Supplemented by reference TRBV5-5 and TRBJ1-1, the full variable domain reads DAGVTQSPTHLIKTRGQQVTLRCSPISGHKSVSWYQQVLGQGPQFIFQYYEKEERGRGNFPDRFSARQFPNYSSELNVNALLLGDSALYLCASSTWALKDTEAFFGQGTRLTVV.

The chain joins TRBV2 to TRBJ1-1; 8 bases fit TRBD1. Germline V CDR1 and CDR2: SNHLY, FYNNEI. Trimming removed 9 bases from V and 0 bases from J; junction bases left unmatched: 6. The CDR3 totals 14 residues. The CDR3 here is CASQGDRMNTEAFF. The CDR3 bases are TGTGCCAGTCAGGGGGACAGGATGAACACTGAAGCTTTCTTT.

The CDR3 here is CASSSRQPNTEAFF. DNA for the CDR3: TGCGCCAGCAGCTCTCGACAGCCGAACACTGAAGCTTTCTTT. The V call is TRBV5-1, the J call TRBJ1-1, with a tentative D call TRBD1 (5 bases). From germline, CDR1 is SGHRS and CDR2 YFSETQ. Trimming cost V 3 bases and J 1 base, with 10 bases left between them. The CDR3 is made up of 14 amino acids. Complete variable domain (other parts from reference TRBV5-1 and TRBJ1-1): KAGVTQTPRYLIKTRGQQVTLSCSPISGHRSVSWYQQTPGQGLQFLFEYFSETQRNKGNFPGRFSGRQFSNSRSEMNVSTLELGDSALYLCASSSRQPNTEAFFGQGTRLTVV.

The chain joins TRBV3-1 (or the pseudogene TRBV3-2) to TRBJ2-1; the D gene is possibly TRBD2 (7 bases). V gave up 2 bases and J gave up 5 bases, with 13 bases separating them. Germline V gene lookup returns CDR1 LGHDT and CDR2 YNNKEL (reference sequence). This CDR3 is built from 15 residues. CDR3 DNA sequence: TGTGCCAGCAGCCAAATGCGGGGGCGGGACAATGAGCAGTTCTTC. Protein sequence: CASSQMRGRDNEQFF.

V and J are TRBV6-2 or TRBV6-3 and TRBJ1-5; D gene unclear. Trimming pared 2 bases from V and 6 bases from J, leaving 11 bases between. This CDR3 comprises 14 residues. Germline values: CDR1 MNHEY, CDR2 SVGEGT. The CDR3 spells CASSYGRRGQPQHF. The DNA for the CDR3 is TGTGCCAGCAGTTACGGGCGGCGGGGTCAGCCCCAGCATTTT.

This chain joins TRBV3-1 (or the pseudogene TRBV3-2) and TRBJ1-4; D is uncertain. The CDR3 loop spans 15 amino acids. Trimming stripped 1 base from V and 7 bases from J, with 13 bases between. Looked up from germline, CDR1 is LGHDT and CDR2 is YNNKEL (reference sequence). DNA of the CDR3: TGTGCCAGCAGCCAAGGGTTTTTCTCCAGTGAAAAACTGTTTTTT. Its protein is CASSQGFFSSEKLFF.

The rearrangement uses TRBV5-6 and TRBJ2-4; possibly TRBD1 for D (6 bases). This CDR3 has 15 residues. Germline values: CDR1 SGHDT, CDR2 YYEEEE. The ends were cut back, 1 base at V and 1 base at J, with 9 bases in the middle. DNA for the CDR3: TGTGCCAGCAGCTTGCAGGGGATGGCCAAAAACATTCAGTACTTC. This sequence encodes CASSLQGMAKNIQYF.

The gene calls are TRBV23-1 and TRBJ2-6, with D possibly matching TRBD1 (6 bases). TRBV23-1 is an ORF; its function is uncertain. The CDR3 extends over 15 amino acids. V was clipped by 11 bases and J by 3 bases, with 17 bases between them. The CDR3 nucleotides read TGCGCCGTGACGCCAGGGGTTGGTGGGGCCAACGTCCTGACTTTC. Translation: CAVTPGVGGANVLTF.

A single count supports this clone. The J gene is TRBJ1-5, the V gene TRBV24-1; D not resolved. CDR3 length: 14 amino acids. Germline V gives CDR1 KGHDR, CDR2 SFDVKD. V lost 4 bases to trimming and J lost 11 bases, with 17 bases between them. CDR3 region: CATSETGSGAAQHF. The CDR3 bases are TGTGCCACCAGTGAAACGGGGAGCGGAGCGGCCCAGCATTTT.

The chain joins TRBV6-5 to TRBJ1-6; D is unresolved. CDR1 is MNHEY, CDR2 SVGAGI, per germline. The V end lost 2 bases, the J end lost 9 bases, and 5 bases lay between the germline ends. CDR3 length equals 12 residues. The CDR3 reads CASSYEGSPLHF. Here the CDR3 DNA reads TGTGCCAGCAGTTACGAGGGTTCACCCCTCCACTTT.

V is TRBV9 and J is TRBJ1-1; D perhaps matches TRBD1 (5 bases). The germline V gene encodes CDR1 SGDLS and CDR2 YYNGEE. This CDR3 is built from 15 residues. V shed 0 bases and J shed 3 bases, with 12 bases lying between them. This chain's CDR3 is CASSVVRGADTEAFF. The CDR3 bases are TGTGCCAGCAGCGTAGTGCGGGGCGCGGACACTGAAGCTTTCTTT.

The chain recombines TRBV27 with TRBJ2-1; 12 bases line up with TRBD2. Germline values: CDR1 MNHEY, CDR2 SMNVEV (reference sequence). CDR3 length equals 16 residues. The V and J ends lost 5 bases and 7 bases, in that order; junction bases with no gene match: 9. In nucleotides, the CDR3 is TGTGCCAGCAGTCATCGGGGACTAGCGGGCAAAAATGAGCAGTTCTTC. It translates to CASSHRGLAGKNEQFF.

The V gene is TRBV9, the J gene TRBJ1-1; D possibly corresponds to TRBD1 (5 bases). There are 13 residues in the CDR3. Trimming left V 7 bases short and J 4 bases short, with 14 bases between. Germline V gene sequence: CDR1 SGDLS, CDR2 YYNGEE. CDR3 amino acids: CASSQGFGTEAFF. CDR3 nucleotides: TGTGCCAGCTCTCAGGGTTTTGGCACTGAAGCTTTCTTT. The whole variable domain, filled in from reference TRBV9 and TRBJ1-1, reads DSGVTQTPKHLITATGQRVTLRCSPRSGDLSVYWYQQSLDQGLQFLIQYYNGEERAKGNILERFSAQQFPDLHSELNLSSLELGDSALYFCASSQGFGTEAFFGQGTRLTVV.

The CDR3 coding sequence is TGTGCCAGCAGAGGGGGCGGAACTTATTCACCCCTCCACTTT. Amino acids: CASRGGGTYSPLHF. The chain employs TRBV6-5 and TRBJ1-6; 7 bases map to TRBD1. Germline V gene lookup returns CDR1 MNHEY and CDR2 SVGAGI. Trimming took 6 bases from V and 8 from J; bases not matched to a gene: 7. The CDR3 extends over 14 amino acids.

The chain carries TRBV3-1 (or the pseudogene TRBV3-2) and TRBJ1-1; TRBD1 aligns across 7 bases. The CDR3 covers 14 residues. V lost 0 bases, J lost 5 bases, and 3 bases stayed unmatched. CDR1 is LGHDT and CDR2 is YNNKEL in the germline V gene (reference sequence). The CDR3 bases are TGTGCCAGCAGCCAAGAGGTGGGACAGACTGAAGCTTTCTTT. Translated, it gives CASSQEVGQTEAFF.

The DNA for the CDR3 is TGCAGTGCTCTCCTTTATGAAGCTTTCTTT. Encoded protein: CSALLYEAFF. The chain recombines TRBV20-1 with TRBJ1-1; D gene unclear. V was trimmed by 5 bases and J by 7 bases, leaving 8 bases between them. The CDR3 is made up of 10 amino acids. Germline CDR1 DFQATT, CDR2 SNEGSKA (reference sequence).